The 31 T cell receptor beta chains below come from one sample, sequenced in a study of T cell repertoires in cytomegalovirus infection. No antigens are known for them. MiXCR, run by TCRdb on the reads, gives a single entry per CDR3 protein. The sample yields a few hundred thousand distinct CDR3 sequences, around a third seen once. This specimen consisted of cultured PBMCs, obtained from culture after CMV antigen stimulation. Every receptor here comes from a human donor in good health (CMV status not recorded). Some clones in this sample may be carry-over from other donors' samples.

At least ten counts were recorded for this clonotype. The chain joins TRBV7-8 to TRBJ2-5; perhaps D is TRBD1 or TRBD2 (5 bases each). The CDR3 extends over 14 amino acids. Germline V lookup: CDR1 SGHVS, CDR2 FQNEAQ. V was trimmed by 2 bases and J by 5 bases, leaving 12 bases between them. The CDR3 loop is CASSLRGFAETQYF. DNA for the CDR3: TGTGCCAGCAGCTTACGGGGCTTCGCGGAGACCCAGTACTTC.

This clonotype was recorded a few times. The chain is built from TRBV7-2 and TRBJ2-3; possible D gene TRBD2, 5 bases. The V end was cut by 8 bases, the J end by 4 bases, with 19 bases between. This CDR3 has 15 residues. The germline V gene has CDR1 SGHTA and CDR2 FQGNSA. The CDR3 protein is CASLRWEHVADTQYF. The DNA of the CDR3 is TGTGCCAGCTTGAGGTGGGAGCACGTCGCAGATACGCAGTATTTT.

This clonotype was seen a handful of times. The V call is TRBV24-1, the J call TRBJ2-2; unclear D gene. The CDR3 has 14 residues. Trimming removed 1 base from V and 1 base from J, with 3 bases in between. Germline CDR1 is KGHDR and CDR2 is SFDVKD. CDR3 coding DNA: TGTGCCACCAGTGATTTTCTGAACACCGGGGAGCTGTTTTTT. Its protein product is CATSDFLNTGELFF.

The chain links TRBV7-2 to TRBJ2-3, with 15 bases aligning to TRBD2. Losses at the gene ends were 3 bases for V and 6 bases for J; bases not matched to a gene: 4. The CDR3 has 16 amino acids. CDR1 is SGHTA, CDR2 FQGNSA, per germline. The CDR3 here is CASSFAGTSGRDTQYF. The DNA of the CDR3 is TGTGCCAGCAGCTTCGCCGGGACTAGCGGGAGGGATACGCAGTATTTT. Complete variable domain (other parts from reference TRBV7-2 and TRBJ2-3): GAGVSQSPSNKVTEKGKDVELRCDPISGHTALYWYRQSLGQGLEFLIYFQGNSAPDKSGLPSDRFSAERTGGSVSTLTIQRTQQEDSAVYLCASSFAGTSGRDTQYFGPGTRLTVL.

This clonotype was observed a handful of times. V is TRBV9 and J is TRBJ2-3, with D perhaps given as TRBD1 or TRBD2 (5 bases each). With 4 bases removed from V and 11 bases from J, the gap between germline ends came to 23 bases. Germline V CDR1 and CDR2: SGDLS, YYNGEE. This CDR3 comprises 15 residues. This CDR3 is CASSQGDRISMKQYF. CDR3 sequence (DNA): TGTGCCAGCAGCCAAGGGGACCGGATTTCAATGAAGCAGTATTTT.

This clonotype was seen a few times. The V and J genes are TRBV7-2 and TRBJ1-1, with no clear D. This CDR3 is built from 12 residues. Trimming cost V 5 bases and J 5 bases, with 9 bases left between them. Germline V lookup: CDR1 SGHTA, CDR2 FQGNSA. The CDR3 here is CASSRPWTEAFF. CDR3 sequence (DNA): TGTGCCAGCAGCCGACCGTGGACTGAAGCTTTCTTT.

This clonotype showed up just a few times. The gene calls are TRBV28 and TRBJ1-5, with 8 bases matching TRBD1. The CDR3 has 17 amino acids. Germline CDR1 and CDR2: MDHEN and SYDVKM. Trimming cost V 2 bases and J 3 bases; bases outside gene matches: 9. The CDR3 loop is CASSLAIGTGHNQPQHF. CDR3 DNA sequence: TGTGCCAGCAGTTTAGCAATTGGGACAGGCCACAATCAGCCCCAGCATTTT. Combining the CDR3 with reference TRBV28 and TRBJ1-5 gives the whole variable domain DVKVTQSSRYLVKRTGEKVFLECVQDMDHENMFWYRQDPGLGLRLIYFSYDVKMKEKGDIPEGYSVSREKKERFSLILESASTNQTSMYLCASSLAIGTGHNQPQHFGDGTRLSIL.

In this sample, this clonotype turned up many times. The rearrangement links TRBV7-2 to TRBJ2-1; the match to TRBD2 covers 7 bases. Germline values: CDR1 SGHTA, CDR2 FQGNSA. The CDR3 covers 17 residues. The V gene end was trimmed by 0 bases and the J gene end by 0 bases; junction bases not matched to a gene: 5. The CDR3, as DNA: TGTGCCAGCAGCTTAGCGATTTCTAGCGGCTCCTACAATGAGCAGTTCTTC. Amino acids: CASSLAISSGSYNEQFF.

The chain uses TRBV11-1 and TRBJ2-1; 10 positions match TRBD1. Germline CDR1 reads SGHAT; CDR2 reads FQDESV (reference sequence). CDR3 size: 15 residues. With V trimmed by 4 bases and J by 5 bases, 5 bases remained unmatched. The CDR3 is CASSSGQGYHNEQFF. The CDR3 DNA reads TGTGCCAGCAGCTCGGGACAGGGGTACCACAATGAGCAGTTCTTC.

This clonotype has ten or more counts. The V call is TRBV7-2, the J call TRBJ2-5; 10 bases line up with TRBD1. Germline assignment: CDR1 SGHTA and CDR2 FQGNSA. The CDR3 runs to 14 residues. V was clipped by 4 bases and J by 5 bases; unmatched bases: 4. This CDR3 reads CASSWDRGAETQYF. CDR3 coding DNA: TGTGCCAGCAGCTGGGACAGGGGCGCGGAGACCCAGTACTTC.

The V call is TRBV27, the J call TRBJ1-4; D gene unclear. Germline CDR1 is MNHEY and CDR2 is SMNVEV (reference sequence). The CDR3 has 13 amino acids. Between the trimmed V and J ends, which lost 5 bases and 7 bases, there was a span of 11 bases. CDR3 DNA: TGTGCCAGCAGTCCAAGGACGGCTGAAAAACTGTTTTTT. This translates into CASSPRTAEKLFF.

The chain links TRBV11-2 to TRBJ2-3; TRBD2 matches at 11 bases. CDR1 and CDR2 from the germline V gene are SGHAT and FQNNGV. The J segment lost 0 bases and the V segment lost 5 bases, leaving 10 bases of the junction unmatched. CDR3 size: 18 residues. CDR3 loop: CASSRLAGRASSTDTQYF. CDR3 sequence (DNA): TGTGCCAGCAGCCGACTAGCGGGAAGAGCGAGTAGCACAGATACGCAGTATTTT.

J is TRBJ2-5 and V is TRBV14; D unclear. The V gene's germline CDR1 is SGHDN and CDR2 FVKESK. The CDR3 extends over 12 amino acids. V lost 0 bases, J lost 7 bases, and 6 bases lay in between. The CDR3 bases are TGTGCCAGCAGCCAAGACGCGGTGACCCAGTACTTC. Translation: CASSQDAVTQYF.

The rearrangement uses TRBV6-1 and TRBJ2-1; D is ambiguous. The ends were cut back, 3 bases at V and 4 bases at J, with 7 bases in the middle. The germline V gene has CDR1 MNHNS and CDR2 SASEGT. This CDR3 spans 13 amino acids. The CDR3, as DNA: TGTGCCAGCAGTGACGCCAGTTACAATGAGCAGTTCTTC. This encodes CASSDASYNEQFF.

This clonotype was observed a handful of times. This chain connects TRBV6-5 to TRBJ1-3, with D unresolved. There are 15 residues in the CDR3. Trimming stripped 0 bases from V and 4 bases from J, with 10 bases between. Germline V gene sequence: CDR1 MNHEY, CDR2 SVGAGI. CDR3 sequence (DNA): TGTGCCAGCAGTTACTCGAAGGACTCGGGAAACACCATATATTTT. Protein product: CASSYSKDSGNTIYF.

V usage is TRBV4-3 and J usage is TRBJ2-3; 7 bases match TRBD2. Germline V gene sequence: CDR1 LGHNA, CDR2 YSLEER. The V gene end was trimmed by 0 bases and the J gene end by 5 bases; junction bases not matched to a gene: 8. The CDR3 has 16 residues. The CDR3 loop is CASSQDGGERLDTQYF. The CDR3 DNA reads TGCGCCAGCAGCCAAGATGGGGGGGAGAGGCTAGATACGCAGTATTTT.

In its sample, this clonotype was seen many times. The J gene is TRBJ2-7, the V gene TRBV7-2, with 9 bases lining up with TRBD1. The V gene end was trimmed by 1 base and the J gene end by 4 bases; junction bases not matched to a gene: 8. The CDR3 is made up of 16 amino acids. Germline V gene data show CDR1 as SGHTA and CDR2 as FQGNSA. Here the CDR3 reads CASSLGTGASPYEQYF. The CDR3 bases are TGTGCCAGCAGCTTAGGGACAGGGGCCTCTCCATACGAGCAGTACTTC. Combining the CDR3 with reference TRBV7-2 and TRBJ2-7 gives the whole variable domain GAGVSQSPSNKVTEKGKDVELRCDPISGHTALYWYRQSLGQGLEFLIYFQGNSAPDKSGLPSDRFSAERTGGSVSTLTIQRTQQEDSAVYLCASSLGTGASPYEQYFGPGTRLTVT.

This clonotype was counted a few times. This rearrangement joins TRBV11-2 to TRBJ1-4; 9 bases are shared with TRBD1. Germline values: CDR1 SGHAT, CDR2 FQNNGV. The CDR3 extends over 15 amino acids. V lost 3 bases, J lost 7 bases, and 6 bases stayed unmatched. DNA of the CDR3: TGTGCCAGCAGCTTCTTACAGGGGGCGGGTGAAAAACTGTTTTTT. This codes for CASSFLQGAGEKLFF.

The chain uses TRBV9 and TRBJ2-5; D is unclear. V was pared by 3 bases and J by 2 bases, with 5 bases between. The CDR3 has 12 residues. Germline V lookup: CDR1 SGDLS, CDR2 YYNGEE. The CDR3 coding sequence is TGTGCCAGCAGCGGACTGCAAGAGACCCAGTACTTC. The encoded protein is CASSGLQETQYF.

This chain connects TRBV24-1 to TRBJ2-2; 7 nucleotides match TRBD2. The CDR3 runs 17 residues. Trimming at V came to 4 bases and at J to 1 base, leaving 8 bases not matched to a gene. Germline assignment: CDR1 KGHDR and CDR2 SFDVKD. This chain's CDR3 is CATSDPYSGVNTGELFF. As DNA, the CDR3 is TGTGCCACCAGTGACCCCTACAGCGGGGTGAACACCGGGGAGCTGTTTTTT.

The chain links TRBV2 to TRBJ2-1; TRBD2 aligns across 7 bases. The germline CDR1 and CDR2 sequences are SNHLY and FYNNEI. The CDR3 covers 17 residues. Germline trimming cut 1 base from V and 2 bases from J; bases unmatched to any gene: 8. The CDR3 sequence is CASSEVAGVGPYNEQFF. The CDR3 nucleotides read TGTGCCAGCAGTGAAGTGGCGGGAGTGGGTCCCTACAATGAGCAGTTCTTC. Full variable domain (remainder filled in from reference TRBV2 and TRBJ2-1): EPEVTQTPSHQVTQMGQEVILRCVPISNHLYFYWYRQILGQKVEFLVSFYNNEISEKSEIFDDQFSVERPDGSNFTLKIRSTKLEDSAMYFCASSEVAGVGPYNEQFFGPGTRLTVL.

J is TRBJ1-2 and V is TRBV12-3 or TRBV12-4, with D unresolved. The V gene lost 6 bases and the J gene lost 7 bases, with 21 bases spanning the gap. The CDR3 loop spans 15 amino acids. The CDR3 here is CASSLGKAGGGGYTF. The CDR3 coding sequence is TGTGCCAGCAGCCTGGGGAAGGCCGGCGGTGGTGGCTACACCTTC.

This clonotype was detected once. The V gene is TRBV4-1, the J gene TRBJ2-5; TRBD2 aligns across 13 bases. Germline lookup yields CDR1 MGHRA and CDR2 YSYEKL. J was trimmed by 3 bases and V by 0 bases; bases with no gene match: 10. The CDR3 runs 19 residues. The CDR3, as DNA: TGCGCCAGCAGCCAAGATCCGACTAGCGGGAGGTCGGGGGAAGAGACCCAGTACTTC. It encodes CASSQDPTSGRSGEETQYF.

The J gene is TRBJ1-2, the V gene TRBV12-3 or TRBV12-4; no definite D call. Trimming took off 6 bases at V and 4 bases at J, with 15 bases between the two ends. CDR3 length: 14 residues. CDR3 protein: CASSPASVSYGYTF. In nucleotides, the CDR3 is TGTGCCAGCAGCCCCGCTTCTGTGAGCTATGGCTACACCTTC.

This clonotype was seen more than once but under ten times. This chain links TRBV7-8 with TRBJ2-1, with 13 bases aligning to TRBD2. CDR3 length: 16 amino acids. Germline CDR1 is SGHVS and CDR2 is FQNEAQ. With 3 bases clipped from V and 4 bases from J, the junction kept 3 bases outside the gene matches. The CDR3 DNA is TGTGCCAGCAGCTTCCGGACTAGCGGGAGTTACAATGAGCAGTTCTTC. Protein product: CASSFRTSGSYNEQFF.

The rearrangement joins TRBV5-1 to TRBJ2-1, with TRBD1 matching 8 bases. Unmatched junction bases numbered 1, after V lost 0 bases and J lost 8 bases. The CDR3 spans 13 residues. Per germline, CDR1 SGHRS and CDR2 YFSETQ. For the CDR3, the DNA is TGCGCCAGCAGCTTGGCAGGGGGCCATGAGCAGTTCTTC. This sequence encodes CASSLAGGHEQFF.

Concerning this clonotype itself: Given a much more abundant clone one base away, this may be a read error. This rearrangement joins TRBV6-6 to TRBJ1-1; tentatively, D is TRBD1 (5 bases). V was trimmed by 6 bases and J by 1 base, leaving 9 bases between them. The CDR3 is made up of 13 amino acids. Germline CDR1 MNHNY, CDR2 SVGAGI (reference sequence). CDR3 in DNA: TGTGCCAGCAGCGCGACAGAGAACACTGAAGCTTTCTTT. This codes for CASSATENTEAFF.

The rearrangement uses TRBV19 and TRBJ1-1; no reliable D call. Germline-derived CDR1 and CDR2 are LNHDA and SQIVND (reference sequence). CDR3 length: 13 residues. Trimming cost V 7 bases and J 2 bases, with 11 bases left between them. The CDR3 sequence is CASNRRENTEAFF. The CDR3 region has the DNA TGTGCCAGTAATCGACGGGAAAACACTGAAGCTTTCTTT.

This clonotype came up a few times. V gene TRBV10-3 combines with J gene TRBJ2-1; D is possibly TRBD1 or TRBD2 (5 bases each). Trimming took off 6 bases at V and 8 bases at J, with 17 bases between the two ends. CDR1 and CDR2 (germline): ENHRY, SYGVKD. This CDR3 is 14 amino acids long. CDR3 protein: CAISPGPSIDEQFF. As DNA, the CDR3 is TGTGCCATCAGCCCGGGACCTAGCATTGATGAGCAGTTCTTC.

V and J are TRBV7-3 and TRBJ1-2; the match to TRBD1 covers 10 bases. The germline V gene encodes CDR1 SGHTA and CDR2 FQGTGA. The CDR3 consists of 15 residues. J lost 7 bases, V lost 3 bases, and 8 bases had no gene match. The CDR3 DNA reads TGTGCCAGCAGCTTCACCGGGACAGGGGCGGGTGGCTACACCTTC. Protein: CASSFTGTGAGGYTF.

The chain employs TRBV6-1 and TRBJ2-2; D is perhaps TRBD1 (6 bases). Trimming took off 6 bases at V and 0 bases at J, with 8 bases between the two ends. The germline V gene encodes CDR1 MNHNS and CDR2 SASEGT. The length of the CDR3 is 14 residues. Here the CDR3 reads CASRWGPNTGELFF. The CDR3 bases are TGTGCCAGCAGATGGGGGCCGAACACCGGGGAGCTGTTTTTT.